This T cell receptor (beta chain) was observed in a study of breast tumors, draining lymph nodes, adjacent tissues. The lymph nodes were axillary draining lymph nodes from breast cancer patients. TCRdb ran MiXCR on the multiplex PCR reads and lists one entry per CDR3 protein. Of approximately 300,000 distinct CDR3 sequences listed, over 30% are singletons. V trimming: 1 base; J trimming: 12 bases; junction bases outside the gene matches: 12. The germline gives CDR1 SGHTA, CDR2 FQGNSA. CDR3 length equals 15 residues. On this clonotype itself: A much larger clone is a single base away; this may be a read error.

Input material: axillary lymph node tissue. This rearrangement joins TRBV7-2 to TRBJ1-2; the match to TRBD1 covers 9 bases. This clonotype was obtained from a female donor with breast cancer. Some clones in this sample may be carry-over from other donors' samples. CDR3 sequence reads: CASSLGQGGPEEDTF. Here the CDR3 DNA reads TGTGCCAGCAGCTTAGGACAGGGGGGACCGGAGGAGGACACCTTC.